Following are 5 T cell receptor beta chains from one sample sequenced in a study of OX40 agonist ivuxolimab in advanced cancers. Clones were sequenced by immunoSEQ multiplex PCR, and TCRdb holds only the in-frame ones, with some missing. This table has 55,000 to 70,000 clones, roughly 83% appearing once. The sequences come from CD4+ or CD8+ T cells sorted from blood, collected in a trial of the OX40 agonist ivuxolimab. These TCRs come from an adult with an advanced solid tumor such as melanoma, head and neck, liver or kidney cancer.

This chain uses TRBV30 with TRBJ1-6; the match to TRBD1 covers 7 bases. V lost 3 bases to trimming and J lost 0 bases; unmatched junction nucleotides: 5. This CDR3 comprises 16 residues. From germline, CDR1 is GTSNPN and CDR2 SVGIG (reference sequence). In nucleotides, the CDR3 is TGTGCCTGGAGCCAGCCAGGGGGCTCCTATAATTCACCCCTCCACTTT. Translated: CAWSQPGGSYNSPLHF.

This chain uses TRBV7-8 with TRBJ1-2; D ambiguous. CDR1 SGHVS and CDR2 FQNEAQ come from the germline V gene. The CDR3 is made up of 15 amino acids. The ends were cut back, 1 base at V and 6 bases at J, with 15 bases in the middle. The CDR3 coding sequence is TGTGCCAGCAGCTTAGGGACCGGGGTTGGAAATGGCTACACCTTC. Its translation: CASSLGTGVGNGYTF.

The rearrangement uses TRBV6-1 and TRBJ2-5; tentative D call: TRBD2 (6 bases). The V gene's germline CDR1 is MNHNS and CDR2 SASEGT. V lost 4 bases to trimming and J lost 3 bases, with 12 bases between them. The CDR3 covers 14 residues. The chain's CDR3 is CASSVGTAKETQYF. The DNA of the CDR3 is TGTGCCAGCAGTGTTGGGACTGCTAAAGAGACCCAGTACTTC.

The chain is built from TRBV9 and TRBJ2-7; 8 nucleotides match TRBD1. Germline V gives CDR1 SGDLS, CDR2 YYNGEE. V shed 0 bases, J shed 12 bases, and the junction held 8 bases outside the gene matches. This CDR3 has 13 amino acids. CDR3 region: CASSVDEGDRRYF. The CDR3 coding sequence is TGTGCCAGCAGCGTAGATGAGGGGGACAGGCGGTACTTC.

The CDR3 loop reads CASSPPDNEKLFF. DNA of the CDR3: TGTGCCAGCAGCCCCCCAGATAATGAAAAACTGTTTTTT. This sequence joins TRBV7-6 and TRBJ1-4; no firm D call. The CDR3 length is 13 residues. The germline gives CDR1 SGHVS, CDR2 FNYEAQ. V gave up 5 bases and J gave up 4 bases, with 8 bases separating them.